The rows below give T cell receptor beta chains drawn from one sample of a study of T cell changes during pregnancy in multiple sclerosis. The protocol was immunoSEQ multiplex PCR, while the TCRdb copy is restricted to in-frame clones and leaves out a portion. The sample lists about 65,000 clones, around 92% seen once, with around 3.3% in the top ten. Sequencing was performed on CD8+ T cells from peripheral blood mononuclear cells, taken in the third trimester of pregnancy. These receptors originate from a female donor in good health, enrolled as a control in a pregnancy study. The CDR3 runs from the conserved cysteine through the conserved F or W. A D gene is named only where the DNA matches it firmly. Clone size appears in some rows only: once, few, many, or a class for an expanded clone.

v_call	clone_size	d_call	j_call	cdr3_nt	cdr3_aa
TRBV14	-	-	TRBJ1-2	TGTGCCAGCAGCTCCAGGGAGGACTATGGCTACACCTTC	CASSSREDYGYTF
TRBV4-3	-	TRBD1	TRBJ2-2	TGCGCCAGCAGCCAAGGGGACAGGGAAACCGGGGAGCTGTTTTTT	CASSQGDRETGELFF
TRBV19	once	-	TRBJ1-4	TGTGCCAGTAGACCACCGGGGGTGTATGAAAAACTGTTTTTT	CASRPPGVYEKLFF
TRBV9	-	-	TRBJ2-1	TGTGCCAGCAGCGTAGACCTCCCTAACTACAATGAGCAGTTCTTC	CASSVDLPNYNEQFF
TRBV19	-	-	TRBJ2-1	TGTGCCAGTACCCCAGACTTGAGCTCCTACAATGAGCAGTTCTTC	CASTPDLSSYNEQFF
TRBV4-1	-	-	TRBJ1-5	TGCGCCAGCAGCCAAACGGACAATAGCAATCAGCCCCAGCATTTT	CASSQTDNSNQPQHF
TRBV7-9	-	TRBD1	TRBJ2-7	TGTGCCAGCAGCTCAGTGGACAGGGCCTACGAGCAGTACTTC	CASSSVDRAYEQYF
TRBV7-9	-	-	TRBJ1-2	TGTGCCAGCAGCTTAGTGGGGCAGCCGATCAGTAACTATGGCTACACCTTC	CASSLVGQPISNYGYTF
TRBV9	-	TRBD2	TRBJ2-1	TGTGCCAGCAGCCCCGGGACTAGCGGGGGGGCCGAGGAGCAGTTCTTC	CASSPGTSGGAEEQFF
TRBV6-5	-	-	TRBJ2-1	TGTGCCAGCAGTTCGGGGAGCTCCTACAATGAGCAGTTCTTC	CASSSGSSYNEQFF
TRBV27	-	TRBD1	TRBJ2-2	TGTGCCAGCAGTCCTCAGACAGGGAAGAACACCGGGGAGCTGTTTTTT	CASSPQTGKNTGELFF
TRBV19	once	TRBD1	TRBJ1-1	TGTGCCAGTAGTATAGGGGGACAGCCGAACACTGAAGCTTTCTTT	CASSIGGQPNTEAFF
TRBV27	once	TRBD1	TRBJ1-6	TGTGCCAGCAGTCCGGGACAGGGACATTCACCCCTCCACTTC	CASSPGQGHSPLHF
TRBV5-1	-	-	TRBJ2-5	TGCGCCAGCAGCCCACATGGGGGCCCCCAAGAGACCCAGTACTTC	CASSPHGGPQETQYF
TRBV29-1	-	TRBD1	TRBJ1-2	TGCAGCGCTGGAAGTGGCCAGGGGGTTAACTATGGCTACACCTTC	CSAGSGQGVNYGYTF
TRBV27	-	-	TRBJ1-2	TGTGCCAGCAGTTTATCCCCAGATGCTAACTATGGCTACACCTTC	CASSLSPDANYGYTF
TRBV19	-	-	TRBJ1-5	TGTGCCAGTAACGGGAGGGAGCGACAGCCCCAGCATTTT	CASNGRERQPQHF
TRBV6-5	-	-	TRBJ2-4	TGTGCCAGCAGTTACTCGATGGGGGGGCGGGAAAACATTCAGTACTTC	CASSYSMGGRENIQYF
TRBV4-3	-	-	TRBJ1-6	TGCGCCAGCAGCCCAGAACAGGGTGGTGGGACTTCACCCCTCCACTTT	CASSPEQGGGTSPLHF
TRBV12-5	-	-	TRBJ1-1	TGTGCTAGTGGTTTGTTCCCCCAAACGGACACTGAAGCTTTCTTT	CASGLFPQTDTEAFF
TRBV4-3	-	-	TRBJ2-3	TGCGCCAGCAGCTCCGCACCCGTTGAGGATACGCAGTATTTT	CASSSAPVEDTQYF
TRBV12-5	-	-	TRBJ1-1	TGTGCTAGTGGTTTGGTACGATACGAGGGAGAGAACACTGAAGCTTTCTTT	CASGLVRYEGENTEAFF
TRBV19	-	-	TRBJ1-4	TGTGCCAGTAGTTGGGGGGGTCGTAATGAAAAACTGTTTTTT	CASSWGGRNEKLFF
TRBV4-3	-	-	TRBJ1-1	TGCGCCAGCAGCCAAGGGGCAGGGAACACTGAAGCTTTCTTT	CASSQGAGNTEAFF
TRBV6-5	-	-	TRBJ1-1	TGTGCCAGCAGTCCCGGGATGAACACTGAAGCTTTCTTT	CASSPGMNTEAFF
TRBV9	-	-	TRBJ1-4	TGTGCCAGCAGCGTCAGGGTTGATAATGAAAAACTGTTTTTT	CASSVRVDNEKLFF
TRBV7-2	-	TRBD1	TRBJ2-5	TGTGCCAGCAGGGACAGGGGGGAGACCCAGTACTTC	CASRDRGETQYF
TRBV7-9	-	-	TRBJ1-1	TGTGCCAGCAGCCCCGCACAGGGTATGAACACTGAAGCTTTCTTT	CASSPAQGMNTEAFF
TRBV14	-	TRBD1	TRBJ1-4	TGTGCCAGCAGCCAAGGCCGGACAGGGTTTGGTGAAAAACTGTTTTTT	CASSQGRTGFGEKLFF
TRBV4-3	-	TRBD1	TRBJ1-1	TGCGCCAGCAGCCCTCGACAGGGGGGTGAGACTGAAGCTTTCTTT	CASSPRQGGETEAFF
TRBV5-1	-	-	TRBJ2-1	TGCGCCAGCAGCTTGGCGACAGTTCAGAATGAGCAGTTCTTC	CASSLATVQNEQFF
TRBV7-8	-	TRBD1	TRBJ1-1	TGTGCCAGCAGCTTCGACCCGGACAGGGAAGGGGACACTGAAGCTTTCTTT	CASSFDPDREGDTEAFF
TRBV7-9	-	TRBD2	TRBJ2-5	TGTGCCAGCAGCTTAACTGGACTAGCGGGGGAAGAGACCCAGTACTTC	CASSLTGLAGEETQYF
TRBV5-1	-	-	TRBJ2-1	TGCGCCAGCAGCTCGCCCGACACTTACAATGAGCAGTTCTTC	CASSSPDTYNEQFF
TRBV9	-	-	TRBJ1-2	TGTGCCAGCAGCGCCGGGGGAGGGGACGGTCTTTTGGACTATGGCTACACCTTC	CASSAGGGDGLLDYGYTF
TRBV27	-	TRBD1	TRBJ1-2	TGTGCCAGCAGTGAACAGGGGTCACTTAACTATGGCTACACCTTC	CASSEQGSLNYGYTF
TRBV18	-	-	TRBJ2-7	TGTGCCAGCTCTCCCGCCGACAGGTCGGCCTACGAGCAGTACTTC	CASSPADRSAYEQYF